This T cell receptor (beta chain) was identified in a study of blood T cell repertoires in COVID-19. V lost 3 bases and J lost 5; bases outside the gene matches: 5. Germline V CDR1 and CDR2: SGHVS, FNYEAQ. The CDR3 runs to 15 residues. TCRdb's table, derived via immunoSEQ multiplex PCR, lists solely in-frame clones and lacks some. There are fewer than 150,000 clones in the sample; approximately 85% occur only once, and around 4% lies in the top ten. The sequencing input was peripheral blood. The receptor was isolated from a human donor in a cohort sampled during active COVID-19. This sequence joins TRBV7-6 and TRBJ2-1, with 9 bases aligning to TRBD2. CDR3 protein: CASSLGLAYDNEQFF. The CDR3 bases are TGTGCCAGCAGCTTGGGACTAGCCTATGACAATGAGCAGTTCTTC.